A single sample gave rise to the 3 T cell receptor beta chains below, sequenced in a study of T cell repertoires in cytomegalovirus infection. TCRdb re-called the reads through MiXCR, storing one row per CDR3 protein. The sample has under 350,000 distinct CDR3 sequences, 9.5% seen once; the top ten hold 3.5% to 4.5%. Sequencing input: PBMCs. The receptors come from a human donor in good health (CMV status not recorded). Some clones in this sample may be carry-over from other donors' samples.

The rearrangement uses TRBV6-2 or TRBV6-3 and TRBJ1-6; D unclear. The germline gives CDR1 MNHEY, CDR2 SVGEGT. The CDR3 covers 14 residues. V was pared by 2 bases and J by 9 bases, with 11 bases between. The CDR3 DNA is TGTGCCAGCAGTTACCCCCGGGGAACTTCACCCCTCCACTTT. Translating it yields CASSYPRGTSPLHF.

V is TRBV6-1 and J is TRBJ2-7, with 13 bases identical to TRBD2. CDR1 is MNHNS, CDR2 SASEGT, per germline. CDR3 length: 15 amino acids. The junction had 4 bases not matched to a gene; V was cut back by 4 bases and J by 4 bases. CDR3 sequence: CASSVGLAGAYEQYF. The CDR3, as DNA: TGTGCCAGCAGTGTCGGACTAGCGGGGGCTTACGAGCAGTACTTC.

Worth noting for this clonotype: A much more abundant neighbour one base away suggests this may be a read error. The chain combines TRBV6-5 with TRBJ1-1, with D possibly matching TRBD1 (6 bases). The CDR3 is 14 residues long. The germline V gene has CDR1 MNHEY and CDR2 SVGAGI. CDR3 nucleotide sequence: TGTGCCAGCAGTTACTCGTTGGGGGCGACTGCAGCTTTCTTT. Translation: CASSYSLGATAAFF.